This TCR beta chain was captured in a study of Graves' ophthalmopathy and Graves' hyperthyroidism. Regarding the study as a whole: Sensitivity of around 86% and specificity of almost 83% were achieved when a 13-signature model separated ophthalmopathy from stable hyperthyroidism. The model flagged ophthalmopathy progression at roughly 70% sensitivity and about 72% specificity. In blood appeared most of the expanded thyroid clonotypes whose frequency exceeded 0.001.

There are 15 residues in the CDR3. The trim removed 5 bases at V and 4 bases at J, leaving 11 bases unmatched. Germline values: CDR1 SEHNR, CDR2 FQNEAQ (reference sequence). Other autoimmune diseases, uncontrolled infections, pregnancy or lactation excluded patients from enrollment. This clonotype was recorded many times. What it binds is unknown. RNA transcripts served as template for amplifying TCR beta CDR3 sequences. An initial RT-PCR round employing HTBI primers preceded a second-round multiplex PCR. TCRdb re-called the multiplex PCR reads through MiXCR, storing one row per CDR3 protein. The sample has approximately 540,000 distinct CDR3 sequences, approximately 37% seen once.

The sequence was collected from an adult man with Graves' hyperthyroidism. Sequencing input: peripheral blood or thyroid tissue (not recorded which). The chain couples TRBV7-9 to TRBJ2-7, with TRBD1 identical over 7 bases. The CDR3 sequence: CASSPPDRDGYEQYF. Here the CDR3 DNA reads TGTGCCAGCAGCCCCCCTGACAGGGATGGTTACGAGCAGTACTTC.